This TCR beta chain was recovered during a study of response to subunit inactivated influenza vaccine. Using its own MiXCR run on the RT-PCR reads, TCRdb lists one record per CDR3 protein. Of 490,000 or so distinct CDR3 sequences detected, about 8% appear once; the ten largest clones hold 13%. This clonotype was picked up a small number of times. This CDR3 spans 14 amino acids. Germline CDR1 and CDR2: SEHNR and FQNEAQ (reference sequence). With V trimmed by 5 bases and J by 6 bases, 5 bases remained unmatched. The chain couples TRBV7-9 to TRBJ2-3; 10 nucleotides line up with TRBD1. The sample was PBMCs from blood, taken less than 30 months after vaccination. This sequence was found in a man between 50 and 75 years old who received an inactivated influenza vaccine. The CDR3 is CASSRPGQGDTQYF. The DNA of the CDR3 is TGTGCCAGCAGCCGACCGGGACAGGGGGATACGCAGTATTTT.